The T cell receptor (beta chain) under discussion was sequenced for a study of blood T cells in healthy people across ages. With 5 bases removed from V and 0 bases from J, the gap between germline ends came to 11 bases. The CDR3 has 15 residues. Germline V gives CDR1 SGHDN, CDR2 FVKESK. The table lists this clonotype with a few counts. Together with a sample-barcoded 5' primer, a J-beta primer mix was included in a second PCR lasting about 6 to 12 cycles. Each CDR3 protein gets one entry after TCRdb re-called the 5' RACE reads with MiXCR. The sample lists roughly 1.5 million distinct CDR3 sequences, 42% occurring once.

The material sequenced was blood. The source of this sequence is a woman aged 18-29 years in good health. The chain has TRBV14 and TRBJ2-1; D not resolved. Here the CDR3 DNA reads TGTGCCAGCAGCACGGGCTATAGCTCCTACAATGAGCAGTTCTTC. Amino acids: CASSTGYSSYNEQFF.